This T cell receptor (beta chain) was captured in a study of T cells expressing NK-cell markers. In generating TCR beta cDNA, 5'RACE template switching with UMIs was used. No DNA is given; TCRdb re-called the 5' RACE reads and lists each CDR3 protein once. The specimen's table records roughly 390,000 distinct CDR3 sequences. Germline V gives CDR1 DFQATT, CDR2 SNEGSKA (reference sequence). CDR3 length: 13 amino acids. The chain joins TRBV20-1 to TRBJ1-1; TCRdb lists TRBD1, though no DNA is available to test this call. This receptor was identified in a man aged 18-75 years in good health. The sequencing sample was made of blood T cells: a sorted CD56 or NKG2C T cell subset, CD4+ or CD8+ T cells, or bulk PBMC T cells (not recorded which). The CDR3 protein is CSAQKGVGTEAFF.